Listed here are 30 T cell receptor beta chains from one sample, sequenced in a study of neurological immune-mediated disorders. TCRdb reprocessed the 5' RACE reads with MiXCR, giving one entry per CDR3 protein. This table has more than 15,000 distinct CDR3 sequences, roughly 14% appearing once. Sequencing was carried out using PBMCs. Source of these receptors: a man aged 55 to 69 with HTLV-1-associated myelopathy (HAM/TSP).

This clonotype was observed many times. The chain recombines TRBV5-1 with TRBJ1-1, with 8 bases matching TRBD1. The junction had 13 bases not matched to a gene; V was cut back by 0 bases and J by 0 bases. The CDR3 totals 19 residues. CDR1 and CDR2 from the germline V gene are SGHRS and YFSETQ. The CDR3 reads CASSLAGVRGRKMNTEAFF. CDR3 DNA sequence: TGCGCCAGCAGCTTGGCCGGGGTCAGGGGGCGGAAAATGAACACTGAAGCTTTCTTT.

This clonotype was counted many times. The chain joins TRBV7-2 to TRBJ1-3; 9 bases line up with TRBD1. This CDR3 comprises 16 residues. Germline V gene sequence: CDR1 SGHTA, CDR2 FQGNSA. V lost 1 base to trimming and J lost 2 bases; unmatched junction nucleotides: 3. The CDR3 DNA sequence: TGTGCCAGCAGCTTAGAGGGACAGGGACCTGGAAACACCATATATTTT. This codes for CASSLEGQGPGNTIYF. The whole variable domain, remainder taken from reference TRBV7-2 and TRBJ1-3, is GAGVSQSPSNKVTEKGKDVELRCDPISGHTALYWYRQSLGQGLEFLIYFQGNSAPDKSGLPSDRFSAERTGGSVSTLTIQRTQQEDSAVYLCASSLEGQGPGNTIYFGEGSWLTVV.

Ten or more counts support this clonotype. The chain is built from TRBV20-1 and TRBJ1-2, with 10 bases aligning to TRBD1. Trimming took 4 bases from V and 4 from J; bases not matched to a gene: 6. CDR1 and CDR2 (germline): DFQATT, SNEGSKA (reference sequence). The CDR3 length is 14 residues. DNA of the CDR3: TGCAGTGCTAATCAGGACAGGGGGATCTATGGCTACACCTTC. This encodes CSANQDRGIYGYTF.

This clonotype was counted ten times or more. The J gene is TRBJ2-2, the V gene TRBV12-3 or TRBV12-4; 9 positions agree with TRBD1. The junction had 9 bases not matched to a gene; V was cut back by 6 bases and J by 7 bases. This CDR3 comprises 15 residues. The CDR3, as DNA: TGTGCCAGCAGGAGACAGGGGGGGATCAACGGGGAGCTGTTTTTT. Its protein product is CASRRQGGINGELFF.

At least ten counts were recorded for this clonotype. The gene calls are TRBV5-1 and TRBJ1-2; 8 bases are shared with TRBD1. V was pared by 4 bases and J by 6 bases, with 8 bases of the junction left unmatched. The germline V gene encodes CDR1 SGHRS and CDR2 YFSETQ. This CDR3 spans 14 amino acids. CDR3: CASSRSGQDNGYTF. The CDR3 bases are TGCGCCAGCAGCCGCTCGGGACAGGATAATGGCTACACCTTC.

About this clonotype: The junction does not match germline at one end; this may be a read error. The chain links TRBV2 to TRBJ2-7; D not resolved. Germline V lookup: CDR1 SNHLY, CDR2 FYNNEI. The CDR3 is 13 residues long. The CDR3 nucleotides read TGTGCCAGCAGTGAAGAACGTTGGAGCGAGCAATACTTC. Its protein is CASSEERWSEQYF.

As concerns this clonotype: A read error is possible here, since a much larger clone lies one base away. V usage is TRBV5-1 and J usage is TRBJ2-1; perhaps TRBD1 as D (5 bases). Trimming cost V 0 bases and J 6 bases, with 19 bases left between them. Germline CDR1 reads SGHRS; CDR2 reads YFSETQ. The CDR3 contains 17 residues. The CDR3 DNA reads TGCGCCAGCAGCTTGGTGCCCCTCGATGAAACAGGCAATGAGCAGTTCTTC. Residues: CASSLVPLDETGNEQFF.

Ten or more counts support this clonotype. V and J are TRBV5-1 and TRBJ2-1; 7 positions match TRBD1. Germline V gene data show CDR1 as SGHRS and CDR2 as YFSETQ. V dropped 4 bases and J dropped 7; count of bases not matched to a gene: 11. The CDR3 totals 15 residues. The CDR3 loop reads CASSPPSGTENEQFF. The DNA of the CDR3 is TGCGCCAGCAGCCCCCCTTCCGGGACAGAGAATGAGCAGTTCTTC.

Many counts were recorded for this clonotype. V usage is TRBV29-1 and J usage is TRBJ2-5; tentatively, D is TRBD2 (6 bases). The CDR3 covers 13 residues. The germline gives CDR1 SQVTM, CDR2 ANQGSEA. Trimming stripped 4 bases from V and 5 bases from J, with 14 bases between. Here the CDR3 DNA reads TGCAGCGTTGGTCCGGGAGTCGGGGAGACCCAGTACTTC. Protein product: CSVGPGVGETQYF.

This clonotype was counted many times. The genes are TRBV12-3 or TRBV12-4 and TRBJ1-5; TRBD1 matches at 9 bases. This CDR3 has 14 amino acids. V lost 5 bases to trimming and J lost 3 bases; unmatched junction nucleotides: 2. CDR3 sequence reads: CASSRQGDNQPQHF. The DNA for the CDR3 is TGTGCCAGCAGTCGACAGGGGGACAATCAGCCCCAGCATTTT.

The J gene is TRBJ2-7, the V gene TRBV2, with TRBD1 matching 7 bases. With 3 bases clipped from V and 2 bases from J, the junction kept 4 bases outside the gene matches. The CDR3 runs 14 residues. Germline V gene lookup returns CDR1 SNHLY and CDR2 FYNNEI. The CDR3 coding sequence is TGTGCCAGCAGTGAGGGGACAGCGACCTACGAGCAGTACTTC. Translated: CASSEGTATYEQYF.

This clonotype appeared many times. The chain uses TRBV6-4 and TRBJ1-6; D gene uncertain. The germline V and J ends were trimmed by 5 bases and 7 bases, with 9 bases remaining between them. Germline V gene lookup returns CDR1 MRHNA and CDR2 SNTAGT. The CDR3 contains 13 residues. The CDR3 DNA follows: TGTGCCAGCAGTTCCGATCAGAATTCACCCCTCCACTTT. Translated: CASSSDQNSPLHF.

This clonotype was seen ten or more times. V usage is TRBV27 and J usage is TRBJ2-2, with D tentatively TRBD2 (5 bases). The CDR3 sequence is 15 residues long. Germline-derived CDR1 and CDR2 are MNHEY and SMNVEV (reference sequence). The V end was cut by 8 bases, the J end by 0 bases, with 13 bases between. CDR3 coding DNA: TGTGCCAGCGGCTTCGGGGTGGCGAACACCGGGGAGCTGTTTTTT. It translates to CASGFGVANTGELFF.

This clonotype was found many times. The chain combines TRBV20-1 with TRBJ2-7, with 7 bases that match TRBD1. The CDR3 is 14 residues long. Unmatched junction bases numbered 8, after V lost 6 bases and J lost 0 bases. In germline, CDR1 is DFQATT, CDR2 SNEGSKA (reference sequence). In DNA, the CDR3 is TGCAGTGCGGTCCGGGACAGTTCCTCCTACGAGCAGTACTTC. This codes for CSAVRDSSSYEQYF.

This clonotype was counted ten times or more. The chain joins TRBV6-5 to TRBJ2-3; D call uncertain. The CDR3 spans 11 residues. V lost 8 bases, J lost 6 bases, and 9 bases lay in between. Germline CDR1 reads MNHEY; CDR2 reads SVGAGI. CDR3 in amino acids: CASEWADTQYF. The CDR3, as DNA: TGTGCCAGCGAATGGGCGGATACGCAGTATTTT.

The sample holds one count of this clonotype. The V call is TRBV5-6, the J call TRBJ1-2, with D unclear. V gave up 2 bases and J gave up 10 bases, with 15 bases separating them. From germline, CDR1 is SGHDT and CDR2 YYEEEE. The CDR3 runs 13 residues. The CDR3 loop reads CASSFASTHVYTF. The CDR3 DNA reads as TGTGCCAGCAGCTTCGCCTCGACGCATGTCTACACCTTC.

The sample holds many counts of this clonotype. DNA for the CDR3: TGCAGCGCCTCCAGACGGGATTTGAACACTGAAGCTTTCTTT. This gives the protein CSASRRDLNTEAFF. The rearrangement joins TRBV29-1 to TRBJ1-1; D gene uncertain. The CDR3 extends over 14 amino acids. Germline values: CDR1 SQVTM, CDR2 ANQGSEA. Between the trimmed V and J ends, which lost 7 bases and 0 bases, there was a span of 15 bases. Using reference TRBV29-1 and TRBJ1-1 for the parts outside the CDR3, the full variable domain is SAVISQKPSRDICQRGTSLTIQCQVDSQVTMMFWYRQQPGQSLTLIATANQGSEATYESGFVIDKFPISRPNLTFSTLTVSNMSPEDSSIYLCSASRRDLNTEAFFGQGTRLTVV.

This clonotype appeared many times. The chain couples TRBV3-1 to TRBJ2-5, with 10 bases that match TRBD1. Germline-derived CDR1 and CDR2 are LGHDT and YNNKEL (reference sequence). This CDR3 has 15 residues. Trimming took 3 bases from V and 4 from J; bases not matched to a gene: 5. Here the CDR3 reads CASSQDRGSGETQYF. In DNA form, the CDR3 reads TGTGCCAGCAGCCAGGACAGGGGGTCGGGAGAGACCCAGTACTTC.

The table lists this clonotype with many counts. The chain is built from TRBV11-2 and TRBJ1-2; D might be TRBD1 (6 bases). Between the trimmed V and J ends, which lost 5 bases and 2 bases, there was a span of 15 bases. The CDR3 is 15 residues long. Germline CDR1 and CDR2: SGHAT and FQNNGV. The CDR3 is CASSPEQGRNYGYTF. In nucleotides, the CDR3 is TGTGCCAGCAGCCCCGAACAGGGACGGAACTATGGCTACACCTTC.

This clonotype was observed at least ten times. The J gene is TRBJ1-2, the V gene TRBV20-1, with D perhaps TRBD1 (6 bases). The CDR3 has 14 residues. Looked up from germline, CDR1 is DFQATT and CDR2 is SNEGSKA (reference sequence). V lost 3 bases and J 2 bases, leaving 13 bases between the germline ends. The CDR3, as DNA: TGCAGTGCTAGGGGCCGACAGGCGAACTATGGCTACACCTTC. This gives the protein CSARGRQANYGYTF.

With regard to this clonotype: One end of the junction is discordant with germline, which a read error may explain. J is TRBJ1-5 and V is TRBV20-1; weak D call: TRBD1 (5 bases). The CDR3 is made up of 16 amino acids. Germline V lookup: CDR1 DFQATT, CDR2 SNEGSKA (reference sequence). CDR3 in amino acids: CSVRLLTDSRDQPQHF. The CDR3 DNA reads as TGCAGTGTTAGACTTCTAACAGACAGTAGGGATCAGCCCCAGCATTTT.

This clonotype was counted ten times or more. The V gene is TRBV7-9, the J gene TRBJ2-3; D is ambiguous. V gave up 2 bases and J gave up 8 bases, with 8 bases separating them. The CDR3 contains 12 residues. Germline loops: CDR1 SEHNR, CDR2 FQNEAQ (reference sequence). The CDR3 region is CASSLSVPTQYF. CDR3 sequence (DNA): TGTGCCAGCAGCTTAAGTGTGCCTACGCAGTATTTT.

This clonotype was counted ten times or more. J is TRBJ1-2 and V is TRBV5-1, with D tentatively TRBD1 (6 bases). The CDR3 covers 13 residues. From germline, CDR1 is SGHRS and CDR2 YFSETQ. The germline V and J ends were trimmed by 3 bases and 8 bases, with 14 bases remaining between them. The DNA for the CDR3 is TGCGCCAGCAGCTCAGGGGCGGGGGACGGCTACACCTTC. Protein product: CASSSGAGDGYTF.

This clonotype was counted ten times or more. This chain joins TRBV5-5 and TRBJ2-1; 11 bases agree with TRBD2. The V gene's germline CDR1 is SGHKS and CDR2 YYEKEE (reference sequence). This CDR3 has 19 residues. Trimming removed 5 bases from V and 0 bases from J; junction bases left unmatched: 13. In DNA form, the CDR3 reads TGTGCCAGCAGACTTGGGCTAGCGGGGGGCCCAAGCTCCTACAATGAGCAGTTCTTC. It is translated as CASRLGLAGGPSSYNEQFF.

This clonotype showed up many times. The chain joins TRBV20-1 to TRBJ1-5; D remains unclear. CDR1 and CDR2 from the germline V gene are DFQATT and SNEGSKA (reference sequence). V lost 3 bases and J lost 1, with 13 bases in between. The CDR3 spans 15 residues. CDR3 DNA: TGCAGTGCTAGCGGCGGGGTGGAGAGCAATCAGCCCCAGCATTTT. It specifies CSASGGVESNQPQHF.

In regard to this clonotype: A junction boundary mismatches the germline segment, possibly from a read error. The genes are TRBV5-1 and TRBJ2-7; D not certain. The CDR3 totals 15 residues. Germline-derived CDR1 and CDR2 are SGHRS and YFSETQ. The CDR3 nucleotides read TGCGCCAGCAGCTTTTCGGGTAAGGTGGTGTACGAGCAATACTTC. Protein product: CASSFSGKVVYEQYF.

By its share, this clonotype is medium-sized. This rearrangement joins TRBV7-3 to TRBJ2-5, with 7 bases that match TRBD2. Trimming cost V 5 bases and J 5 bases; bases outside gene matches: 11. This CDR3 has 15 residues. The germline V gene encodes CDR1 SGHTA and CDR2 FQGTGA. CDR3 sequence: CASSRGPGREETQYF. CDR3 coding DNA: TGTGCCAGCAGCCGGGGTCCAGGGAGGGAGGAGACCCAGTACTTC.

Ten or more counts support this clonotype. The chain has TRBV7-2 and TRBJ2-7; TRBD2 matches 7 bases. V lost 5 bases, J lost 0 bases, and 4 bases stayed unmatched. CDR3 length equals 14 residues. Germline V gives CDR1 SGHTA, CDR2 FQGNSA. The CDR3 DNA sequence: TGTGCCAGCAGCCCGCGGGGGACCTCCTACGAGCAGTACTTC. This codes for CASSPRGTSYEQYF.

This clonotype qualifies as medium-sized. The chain recombines TRBV5-1 with TRBJ2-1, with 8 nucleotides matching TRBD2. CDR1 SGHRS and CDR2 YFSETQ come from the germline V gene. Germline trimming cut 9 bases from V and 10 bases from J; bases unmatched to any gene: 15. CDR3 length: 14 amino acids. CDR3 amino acids: CATTVPGGRNEQFF. The CDR3 nucleotides read TGCGCCACCACCGTGCCGGGGGGGCGCAACGAGCAGTTCTTC. The full variable domain, completed using reference TRBV5-1 and TRBJ2-1, is KAGVTQTPRYLIKTRGQQVTLSCSPISGHRSVSWYQQTPGQGLQFLFEYFSETQRNKGNFPGRFSGRQFSNSRSEMNVSTLELGDSALYLCATTVPGGRNEQFFGPGTRLTVL.

In this sample, this clonotype turned up many times. The V gene is TRBV5-6, the J gene TRBJ2-2, with D possibly matching TRBD2 (5 bases). Germline CDR1 reads SGHDT; CDR2 reads YYEEEE. Trimming cost V 3 bases and J 0 bases, with 9 bases left between them. The CDR3 totals 15 residues. The CDR3 sequence: CASSSSYPNTGELFF. In DNA, the CDR3 is TGTGCCAGCAGCTCTAGCTACCCGAACACCGGGGAGCTGTTTTTT.